A selection of T cell receptor beta chains follows, all from one sample in a study of T cell changes during pregnancy in multiple sclerosis. Produced via immunoSEQ multiplex PCR; TCRdb's table is partial and in-frame only. Among approximately 70,000 clones listed, around 91% were seen once. The source was peripheral blood, collected in the third trimester of pregnancy. The receptors derive from a female donor in good health, enrolled as a control in a pregnancy study. Each CDR3 is given with its conserved first and last residue. The D gene is left open where the match is weak. Rows may omit the clone size; those that give it use once, few, many or a size class.

size,D,V,J,DNA,CDR3
NA,NA,TRBV5-5,TRBJ1-1,TGTGCCAGCAGCTTGGGGCAGAAGAACACTGAAGCTTTCTTT,CASSLGQKNTEAFF
NA,NA,TRBV7-8,TRBJ1-3,TGTGCCAGCAGCTTAGCGATGCCGAGGTCTGGAAACACCATATATTTT,CASSLAMPRSGNTIYF
NA,TRBD1,TRBV5-6,TRBJ2-5,TGTGCCAGCAGCCTCCGGGACAGGGTTGTCTCGGAGACCCAGTACTTC,CASSLRDRVVSETQYF
NA,TRBD1,TRBV7-6,TRBJ2-7,TGTGCCAGCAGCCCCAAGACAGGGGGGCCCTACGAGCAGTACTTC,CASSPKTGGPYEQYF
NA,NA,TRBV18,TRBJ2-3,TGTGCCAGCTCACCACAAACGGGCACAGATACGCAGTATTTT,CASSPQTGTDTQYF
NA,TRBD2,TRBV6-4,TRBJ2-1,TGTGCCAGCAGCGTTAGCGGGAGGTATAATGAGCAGTTCTTC,CASSVSGRYNEQFF
NA,TRBD1,TRBV28,TRBJ1-5,TGTGCCAGCAGTACCTGGGACAGCTCCAATCAGCCCCAGCATTTT,CASSTWDSSNQPQHF
NA,NA,TRBV21-1,TRBJ2-5,TGTGCCAGCAGCATTGGGGACAGTAAAGAGACCCAGTACTTC,CASSIGDSKETQYF
NA,NA,TRBV27,TRBJ2-1,TGTGCCAGCAGTTTTCGTGGGCGAGAGCAGTTCTTC,CASSFRGREQFF
NA,NA,TRBV9,TRBJ2-7,TGTGCCAGCAGCGTAGGCCCTAGCGCGTCCTACGAGCAGTACTTC,CASSVGPSASYEQYF
once,NA,TRBV7-6,TRBJ2-7,TGTGCCAGCAGCTTAGACCCTGGAGGGGCGGTGTTGGGGGAGCAGTACTTC,CASSLDPGGAVLGEQYF
NA,NA,TRBV28,TRBJ1-1,TGTGCCAGCAGTTTCATTAATCCCCCCGGGGCTTTCTTT,CASSFINPPGAFF
once,NA,TRBV11-2,TRBJ2-3,TGTGCCAGCAGCTTTCGTACAGATACGCAGTATTTT,CASSFRTDTQYF
NA,TRBD2,TRBV6-6,TRBJ2-1,TGTGCCAGCAGCCGCGCACGACTAGCGGGAGGGGATGAGCAGTTCTTC,CASSRARLAGGDEQFF
once,TRBD1,TRBV18,TRBJ1-5,TGTGCCAGCTCACCTGCCGGGACAGGGGCCATAAGCAATCAGCCCCAGCATTTT,CASSPAGTGAISNQPQHF
once,NA,TRBV18,TRBJ2-1,TGTGCCAGCTCACCAGGGGGCGGATACAATGAGCAGTTCTTC,CASSPGGGYNEQFF
NA,TRBD1,TRBV4-1,TRBJ1-2,TGCGCCAGCAGCCAAGAGGGACAGGGCTATGGCTACACCTTC,CASSQEGQGYGYTF
NA,TRBD1,TRBV19,TRBJ1-1,TGTGCCAGTACCGGGACAGGGGGCGCGGCCACTGAAGCTTTCTTT,CASTGTGGAATEAFF
NA,NA,TRBV5-8,TRBJ2-2,TGTGCCAGCAGCTTGAATCAGGGGCCGGCGAACACCGGGGAGCTGTTTTTT,CASSLNQGPANTGELFF
NA,NA,TRBV6-6,TRBJ1-2,TGTGCCAGCAGCGAACAGGGAGACTATGGCTACACCTTC,CASSEQGDYGYTF
NA,NA,TRBV7-2,TRBJ2-2,TGTGCCAGCAGCGCCCGGCAGGGAGGCCCCGGGGAGCTGTTTTTT,CASSARQGGPGELFF
NA,TRBD1,TRBV19,TRBJ2-7,TGTGCCAGTAGCCCCGGACAGGCCTACGAGCAGTACTTC,CASSPGQAYEQYF
NA,TRBD1,TRBV6-5,TRBJ2-2,TGTGCCAGCAGTAGGACAGGTCGAGGCGCCGGGGAGCTGTTTTTT,CASSRTGRGAGELFF
NA,NA,TRBV7-9,TRBJ2-1,TGTGCCAGCAGTCGAGAGGGTGCTAGTCAGCAGTTCTTC,CASSREGASQQFF